The 25 T cell receptor beta chains presented below share a single source sample, sequenced in a study of OX40 agonist ivuxolimab in advanced cancers. Here immunoSEQ multiplex PCR was the method, and the copy in TCRdb shows in-frame clones only, minus some. The sample consists of roughly 30,000 clones, around 82% of them appearing once. The starting material was CD4+ or CD8+ T cells sorted from blood, obtained in a trial of the OX40 agonist ivuxolimab. Every receptor here comes from an adult with an advanced solid tumor such as melanoma, head and neck, liver or kidney cancer.

The rearrangement links TRBV30 to TRBJ2-7; D unresolved. V lost 5 bases to trimming and J lost 0 bases, with 8 bases between them. The CDR3 consists of 12 residues. Germline-derived CDR1 and CDR2 are GTSNPN and SVGIG (reference sequence). The CDR3 nucleotides are TGTGCCTGGGTAGTCAGCTCCTACGAGCAGTACTTC. This gives the protein CAWVVSSYEQYF.

The V call is TRBV6-5, the J call TRBJ1-2, with 10 bases fitting TRBD1. Trimming removed 6 bases from V and 2 bases from J; junction bases left unmatched: 3. The CDR3 extends over 14 amino acids. From germline, CDR1 is MNHEY and CDR2 SVGAGI. The CDR3 here is CASRPGQGNYGYTF. DNA for the CDR3: TGTGCCAGCAGGCCGGGACAGGGGAACTATGGCTACACCTTC.

This chain joins TRBV29-1 and TRBJ1-2, with 8 bases that match TRBD1. CDR3 size: 14 residues. With 6 bases clipped from V and 5 bases from J, the junction kept 11 bases outside the gene matches. The germline V gene encodes CDR1 SQVTM and CDR2 ANQGSEA. The CDR3: CSVSSGQGNYGYTF. The CDR3 region has the DNA TGCAGCGTATCGTCCGGACAGGGTAATTATGGCTACACCTTC.

This clone was recorded once. This CDR3 is CASSPSSRNEQYF. The DNA of the CDR3 is TGTGCCAGCAGCCCCTCGAGTAGGAACGAGCAGTACTTC. The chain recombines TRBV7-6 with TRBJ2-7; D not certain. Germline CDR1 and CDR2: SGHVS and FNYEAQ. V was cut by 5 bases and J by 5 bases, with 13 bases left in between. CDR3 size: 13 residues.

The V gene is TRBV15, the J gene TRBJ2-7, with 7 bases lining up with TRBD2. CDR3 length: 13 amino acids. Trimming removed 6 bases from V and 6 bases from J; junction bases left unmatched: 8. Germline V gene sequence: CDR1 LNHNV, CDR2 YYDKDF (reference sequence). The CDR3 sequence: CATSPGVAGEQYF. Here the CDR3 DNA reads TGTGCCACCAGTCCCGGGGTAGCGGGCGAGCAGTACTTC.

The rearrangement joins TRBV6-5 to TRBJ1-2, with 8 bases matching TRBD1. This CDR3 is 15 amino acids long. The germline V gene encodes CDR1 MNHEY and CDR2 SVGAGI. Trimming removed 5 bases from V and 7 bases from J; junction bases left unmatched: 12. CDR3 residues: CASSGQTGAVGGYTF. The CDR3 nucleotides are TGTGCCAGCAGTGGACAGACAGGGGCCGTCGGTGGCTACACCTTC.

This chain links TRBV28 with TRBJ2-3, with TRBD2 matching over 11 bases. The CDR3 is 15 residues long. V shed 6 bases and J 6 bases; nucleotides not matched to a gene: 8. The germline gives CDR1 MDHEN, CDR2 SYDVKM. CDR3 nucleotide sequence: TGTGCCAGCAGACCCCTAGCGGGGGGCCTCGATACGCAGTATTTT. The encoded protein is CASRPLAGGLDTQYF.

The chain uses TRBV5-1 and TRBJ2-4; 9 nucleotides align to TRBD2. CDR1 SGHRS and CDR2 YFSETQ come from the germline V gene. The CDR3 contains 17 residues. The J segment lost 0 bases and the V segment lost 2 bases, leaving 6 bases of the junction unmatched. In DNA, the CDR3 is TGCGCCAGCAGCTTTCAGGCGGGAGGGGGAGCCAAAAACATTCAGTACTTC. This sequence encodes CASSFQAGGGAKNIQYF.

The CDR3, as DNA: TGTGCCAGCAGCTTAGGCAGTAAAGATACGCAGTATTTT. This encodes CASSLGSKDTQYF. The chain is built from TRBV13 and TRBJ2-3; D unclear. Germline V lookup: CDR1 PRHDT, CDR2 FYEKMQ (reference sequence). V was shortened by 0 bases and J by 5 bases, with 6 bases between the two germline ends. The CDR3 spans 13 residues.

The chain joins TRBV6-6 to TRBJ2-4, with D uncertain. The CDR3 spans 11 residues. The germline gives CDR1 MNHNY, CDR2 SVGAGI (reference sequence). Trimming shortened V by 3 bases and J by 5 bases, and 2 bases separated the two germline ends. For the CDR3, the DNA is TGTGCCAGCAGTTATCAAAACATTCAGTACTTC. Protein: CASSYQNIQYF.

By its share, this clone is medium-sized. The V gene is TRBV18, the J gene TRBJ2-7, with D perhaps TRBD2 (5 bases). V dropped 5 bases and J dropped 7 bases, with 12 bases sitting between them. The CDR3 extends over 12 amino acids. The V gene's germline CDR1 is KGHSH and CDR2 LQKENI. In DNA form, the CDR3 reads TGTGCCAGCTCATCTCCCCCGGGAGAGCAGTACTTC. Its translation: CASSSPPGEQYF.

The genes are TRBV6-6 and TRBJ2-4; D is perhaps TRBD1 (7 bases). Germline CDR1 reads MNHNY; CDR2 reads SVGAGI (reference sequence). Between the trimmed V and J ends, which lost 4 bases and 1 base, there was a span of 11 bases. This CDR3 is built from 15 residues. As DNA, the CDR3 is TGTGCCAGCAGTTTTGGAGGGGGCGCCAAAAACATTCAGTACTTC. Translating it yields CASSFGGGAKNIQYF.

The V and J genes are TRBV2 and TRBJ2-7; the D gene is possibly TRBD1 (5 bases). The V end was cut by 7 bases, the J end by 0 bases, with 13 bases between. Per germline, CDR1 SNHLY and CDR2 FYNNEI. There are 14 residues in the CDR3. The CDR3 sequence: CASIDSMSSYEQYF. For the CDR3, the DNA is TGTGCCAGCATAGACAGCATGAGCTCCTACGAGCAGTACTTC.

The sample holds a few counts of this clone. The chain carries TRBV30 and TRBJ1-1, with D possibly being TRBD1 (6 bases). CDR3 length equals 13 residues. From germline, CDR1 is GTSNPN and CDR2 SVGIG (reference sequence). V lost 2 bases and J 4 bases, leaving 11 bases between the germline ends. CDR3 coding DNA: TGTGCCTGGAGTTACAACAGGGCCACTGAAGCTTTCTTT. This translates into CAWSYNRATEAFF. The entire variable domain, with the rest obtained from reference TRBV30 and TRBJ1-1, is as follows: SQTIHQWPATLVQPVGSPLSLECTVEGTSNPNLYWYRQAAGRGLQLLFYSVGIGQISSEVPQNLSASRPQDRQFILSSKKLLLSDSGFYLCAWSYNRATEAFFGQGTRLTVV.

This chain links TRBV21-1 with TRBJ2-7. TRBV21-1 is annotated as a pseudogene. The CDR3 runs to 14 residues. CDR3 region: CASTPIGLTAEQYF. The CDR3 DNA is TGTGCCAGCACCCCAATCGGTCTGACCGCCGAGCAGTACTTC.

The chain couples TRBV4-3 to TRBJ1-3; D remains ambiguous. CDR3 size: 16 residues. The ends were cut back, 0 bases at V and 4 bases at J, with 13 bases in the middle. From germline, CDR1 is LGHNA and CDR2 YSLEER. The CDR3 here is CASSQDQGLSGNTIYF. The CDR3 coding sequence is TGCGCCAGCAGCCAAGATCAAGGACTTTCCGGAAACACCATATATTTT.

This clone was counted between two and nine times. The V and J genes are TRBV2 and TRBJ1-1; a weak D match, TRBD1 (5 bases). The V end lost 8 bases, the J end lost 1 base, and 8 bases lay between the germline ends. This CDR3 contains 12 residues. CDR1 and CDR2 from the germline V gene are SNHLY and FYNNEI. The CDR3 loop reads CASGAGNTEAFF. The CDR3 DNA sequence: TGTGCCAGCGGGGCGGGGAACACTGAAGCTTTCTTT.

Here the CDR3 reads CASSVLPDGSGRQTRDTQYF. The CDR3 coding sequence is TGTGCCAGCAGCGTGTTGCCGGATGGGTCGGGGAGACAAACAAGAGATACGCAGTATTTT. The chain uses TRBV9 and TRBJ2-3; D possibly corresponds to TRBD2 (5 bases). V lost 2 bases and J lost 5, with 30 bases in between. This CDR3 contains 20 residues. CDR1 is SGDLS and CDR2 is YYNGEE in the germline V gene. The whole variable domain, remainder taken from reference TRBV9 and TRBJ2-3, is DSGVTQTPKHLITATGQRVTLRCSPRSGDLSVYWYQQSLDQGLQFLIQYYNGEERAKGNILERFSAQQFPDLHSELNLSSLELGDSALYFCASSVLPDGSGRQTRDTQYFGPGTRLTVL.

This sequence joins TRBV7-3 and TRBJ2-3, with 9 nucleotides matching TRBD2. The CDR3 runs to 13 residues. V trimming: 0 bases; J trimming: 8 bases; junction bases outside the gene matches: 0. Germline-derived CDR1 and CDR2 are SGHTA and FQGTGA. CDR3 sequence (DNA): TGTGCCAGCAGCTTAACGACTAGCGGTACGCAGTATTTT. The encoded protein is CASSLTTSGTQYF. Filled out from reference TRBV7-3 and TRBJ2-3, the complete variable domain reads GAGVSQTPSNKVTEKGKYVELRCDPISGHTALYWYRQSLGQGPEFLIYFQGTGAADDSGLPNDRFFAVRPEGSVSTLKIQRTERGDSAVYLCASSLTTSGTQYFGPGTRLTVL.

The rearrangement links TRBV27 to TRBJ2-1; TRBD2 is a possible D gene (6 bases). The CDR3 runs 16 residues. Germline V gene data show CDR1 as MNHEY and CDR2 as SMNVEV (reference sequence). The V and J ends lost 5 bases and 0 bases respectively, with 14 bases between them. The CDR3 region is CASSPRAGPSYNEQFF. The CDR3 bases are TGTGCCAGCAGTCCCCGGGCGGGACCCTCCTACAATGAGCAGTTCTTC.

The genes are TRBV5-6 and TRBJ2-3, with 9 bases matching TRBD1. Germline V CDR1 and CDR2: SGHDT, YYEEEE. The junction had 7 bases not matched to a gene; V was cut back by 3 bases and J by 5 bases. The CDR3 sequence is 15 residues long. CDR3 bases: TGTGCCAGCAGCTCGATGGGGACAGGGATAGATACGCAGTATTTT. This translates into CASSSMGTGIDTQYF.

The rearrangement joins TRBV18 to TRBJ2-1; no firm D call. Trimming removed 2 bases from V and 8 bases from J, with 7 bases in between. CDR1 KGHSH and CDR2 LQKENI come from the germline V gene. This CDR3 comprises 12 residues. The DNA of the CDR3 is TGTGCCAGCTCACCAGCTCCCGATGAGCAGTTCTTC. It specifies CASSPAPDEQFF.

The count of this clone is one. This chain joins TRBV7-8 and TRBJ2-5; D might be TRBD1 or TRBD2, each matching 5 bases. Trimming took 7 bases from V and 1 from J, leaving 16 bases between them. This CDR3 has 15 residues. The germline gives CDR1 SGHVS, CDR2 FQNEAQ. DNA of the CDR3: TGTGCCAGCACCCTAGGGACGGCCGCCCAAGAGACCCAGTACTTC. Amino acids: CASTLGTAAQETQYF. Using reference TRBV7-8 and TRBJ2-5 for the parts outside the CDR3, the full variable domain is GAGVSQSPRYKVAKRGQDVALRCDPISGHVSLFWYQQALGQGPEFLTYFQNEAQLDKSGLPSDRFFAERPEGSVSTLKIQRTQQEDSAVYLCASTLGTAAQETQYFGPGTRLLVL.

The chain is built from TRBV13 and TRBJ2-7, with 9 bases fitting TRBD1. CDR3 length: 16 amino acids. The V and J ends lost 5 bases and 3 bases, in that order; junction bases with no gene match: 11. Germline-derived CDR1 and CDR2 are PRHDT and FYEKMQ (reference sequence). As DNA, the CDR3 is TGTGCCAGCAGCGGGGGGGGCCGGGACAGGGTCTACGAGCAGTACTTC. It encodes CASSGGGRDRVYEQYF.

This CDR3 reads CASSIWDRGPGELFF. The CDR3 nucleotides are TGTGCCAGTAGTATTTGGGACAGGGGCCCCGGGGAGCTGTTTTTT. This sequence joins TRBV19 and TRBJ2-2; 10 bases are shared with TRBD1. The V segment lost 3 bases and the J segment 6 bases; nucleotides outside the gene matches: 4. The CDR3 length is 15 residues. Germline assignment: CDR1 LNHDA and CDR2 SQIVND (reference sequence).